The text below deals with one T cell receptor (beta chain). As yet, its antigen is unknown. This record comes from a study of CD8+CD57+ T cells in acquired aplastic anemia. Study-level results: Patients and controls turned out to have roughly 31 CD8+ CDR3 sequences in common.

CDR3 and TCR beta VDJ profiling relied on genomic DNA as the template. TCRdb independently ran MiXCR on the reads; one entry per CDR3 protein. The repertoire consists of some 200,000 distinct CDR3 sequences, with roughly 50% occurring once and the leading ten covering around 2%. Germline V gene lookup returns CDR1 DFQATT and CDR2 SNEGSKA (reference sequence). The CDR3 length is 13 residues. Deletions cut 4 bases from V and 6 bases from J, with 10 bases between. Patients picked for sequencing had shown CD8+CD57+ cell expansion detected by flow cytometry. Untreated patients provided the blood samples, with no therapy given before sampling.

The receptor comes from a human donor with aplastic anemia. The chain combines TRBV20-1 with TRBJ1-6; perhaps TRBD1 as D (5 bases). Input material: sorted CD4+, CD8+, or CD8+CD57+ T cells (not recorded which) from PBMCs. The CDR3 coding sequence is TGCAGTGCTAACGACAGCACTAATTCACCCCTCCACTTT. Residues: CSANDSTNSPLHF.